The 31 T cell receptor beta chains below were found in one sample sequenced in a study of T-cell reconstitution after alpha-beta-depleted transplantation in children. Unique molecular identifiers tagged the TCRbeta library. TCRdb reanalysed the PCR reads using MiXCR and keeps one entry per CDR3 protein. The repertoire holds fewer than 400,000 distinct CDR3 sequences, with 20% as singletons. This material consisted of PBMCs from the stem cell graft donor, taken from the stem cell graft. Every receptor here comes from a human donor who donated a stem cell graft to a child with acute myeloid leukemia.

This clonotype was seen only a few times. The chain is built from TRBV27 and TRBJ2-1; 9 bases agree with TRBD2. The CDR3 has 16 amino acids. Trimming removed 5 bases from V and 7 bases from J; junction bases left unmatched: 12. Germline assignment: CDR1 MNHEY and CDR2 SMNVEV (reference sequence). In DNA form, the CDR3 reads TGTGCCAGCAGTACGTATTTTAGCGGGAGAAGGAATGAGCAGTTCTTC. It translates to CASSTYFSGRRNEQFF.

The sample holds many counts of this clonotype. The chain uses TRBV19 and TRBJ2-3; TRBD2 might be the D (6 bases). CDR1 is LNHDA and CDR2 is SQIVND in the germline V gene (reference sequence). V was shortened by 3 bases and J by 7 bases, with 11 bases between the two germline ends. The CDR3 is 13 residues long. In nucleotides, the CDR3 is TGTGCCAGTAGTATGGACTACTTCAATACGCAGTATTTT. The encoded protein is CASSMDYFNTQYF.

This rearrangement joins TRBV10-3 to TRBJ1-2; D remains ambiguous. V was clipped by 5 bases and J by 9 bases, with 19 bases between them. CDR1 ENHRY and CDR2 SYGVKD come from the germline V gene. CDR3 size: 14 residues. CDR3 sequence (DNA): TGTGCCATCAGTTCAGGATCAGAACTTCTCCGCTACACCTTC. This translates into CAISSGSELLRYTF.

This clonotype showed up many times. This chain connects TRBV15 to TRBJ2-3; D remains ambiguous. Trimming pared 0 bases from V and 0 bases from J, leaving 10 bases between. In germline, CDR1 is LNHNV, CDR2 YYDKDF (reference sequence). The CDR3 covers 16 residues. CDR3 bases: TGTGCCACCAGCAGAGAGCGGCCAGGTAGCACAGATACGCAGTATTTT. Amino acids: CATSRERPGSTDTQYF. Together with reference TRBV15 and TRBJ2-3, the CDR3 gives the full variable domain: DAMVIQNPRYQVTQFGKPVTLSCSQTLNHNVMYWYQQKSSQAPKLLFHYYDKDFNNEADTPDNFQSRRPNTSFCFLDIRSPGLGDTAMYLCATSRERPGSTDTQYFGPGTRLTVL.

In this sample, this clonotype turned up a few times. The chain has TRBV20-1 and TRBJ2-7, with unresolved D. The CDR3 is 17 amino acids. CDR1 is DFQATT, CDR2 SNEGSKA, per germline (reference sequence). V was clipped by 0 bases and J by 4 bases, with 22 bases between them. CDR3: CSARDDGFDLTAYEQYF. The CDR3, as DNA: TGCAGTGCTAGAGATGATGGCTTTGACTTGACTGCTTACGAGCAGTACTTC.

The CDR3 bases are TGTGCCAGCAGTTTTGGCACAGGGGGCACTGAAGCTTTCTTT. Amino acids: CASSFGTGGTEAFF. The genes are TRBV27 and TRBJ1-1, with TRBD1 matching 8 bases. The CDR3 length is 14 residues. The J segment lost 4 bases and the V segment lost 3 bases, leaving 4 bases of the junction unmatched. CDR1 and CDR2 from the germline V gene are MNHEY and SMNVEV (reference sequence).

This clonotype was seen at least ten times. V usage is TRBV5-1 and J usage is TRBJ2-3; 7 nucleotides agree with TRBD1. Losses at the gene ends were 2 bases for V and 1 base for J; bases not matched to a gene: 1. This CDR3 comprises 14 residues. Germline loops: CDR1 SGHRS, CDR2 YFSETQ. The CDR3 bases are TGCGCCAGCAGCTTAGGGACAGGCACAGATACGCAGTATTTT. Amino acids: CASSLGTGTDTQYF.

This clonotype was detected a few times. The V gene is TRBV10-2, the J gene TRBJ2-1; 8 bases align to TRBD2. The germline V gene has CDR1 WSHSY and CDR2 SAAADI. V was pared by 7 bases and J by 8 bases, with 10 bases of the junction left unmatched. The CDR3 has 14 residues. This chain's CDR3 is CASNRGLAGHEQFF. CDR3 in DNA: TGCGCCAGCAATAGAGGGCTAGCGGGCCATGAGCAGTTCTTC.

In this sample, this clonotype turned up many times. This chain links TRBV20-1 with TRBJ2-7, with 7 bases identical to TRBD1. Germline-derived CDR1 and CDR2 are DFQATT and SNEGSKA (reference sequence). This CDR3 has 14 amino acids. V shed 5 bases and J 0 bases; nucleotides not matched to a gene: 7. The CDR3 DNA is TGCAGTGCTGGCTCCGGGACAGCCTCCTACGAGCAGTACTTC. This translates into CSAGSGTASYEQYF.

The sample holds a few counts of this clonotype. V and J are TRBV5-1 and TRBJ2-1; TRBD1 matches at 8 bases. Per germline, CDR1 SGHRS and CDR2 YFSETQ. V was pared by 4 bases and J by 7 bases, with 10 bases of the junction left unmatched. The CDR3 extends over 15 amino acids. CDR3 sequence: CASSTGQGFINEQFF. The DNA for the CDR3 is TGCGCCAGCAGCACCGGACAGGGCTTTATTAATGAGCAGTTCTTC.

V usage is TRBV4-1 and J usage is TRBJ1-3; TRBD1 might be the D (5 bases). The CDR3 consists of 14 residues. Germline V gene lookup returns CDR1 MGHRA and CDR2 YSYEKL. V was pared by 3 bases and J by 2 bases, with 8 bases between. The CDR3 reads CASSQGGAGNTIYF. The CDR3 bases are TGCGCCAGCAGCCAGGGGGGTGCTGGAAACACCATATATTTT.

This sequence joins TRBV12-3 or TRBV12-4 and TRBJ1-3, with D perhaps TRBD1 (5 bases). Between the trimmed V and J ends, which lost 4 bases and 2 bases, there was a span of 12 bases. The CDR3 totals 15 residues. The DNA for the CDR3 is TGTGCCAGCAGTTCGGACGAGGGGACTGGAAACACCATATATTTT. Translating it yields CASSSDEGTGNTIYF.

This clonotype came up a few times. V gene TRBV12-3 or TRBV12-4 combines with J gene TRBJ2-5; 8 bases are a match to TRBD2. Trimming removed 6 bases from V and 3 bases from J; junction bases left unmatched: 18. The CDR3 contains 18 residues. CDR3 DNA sequence: TGTGCCAGCAGCGCGGCGGGAGGTTTTGGATGGGGTGAAGAGACCCAGTACTTC. This encodes CASSAAGGFGWGEETQYF.

The chain recombines TRBV15 with TRBJ1-1, with a tentative D call TRBD1 (5 bases). Per the germline V gene, CDR1 is LNHNV and CDR2 is YYDKDF (reference sequence). V was shortened by 7 bases and J by 1 base, with 10 bases between the two germline ends. The CDR3 length is 13 residues. The CDR3 coding sequence is TGTGCCACCAAGGGGCAAGGGAACACTGAAGCTTTCTTT. Translating it yields CATKGQGNTEAFF.

This clonotype was seen repeatedly, ten times or more. As DNA, the CDR3 is TGTGCCAGCAGCCAACCGGGACAGGTGACCTCTGGGGCCAACGTCCTGACTTTC. This gives the protein CASSQPGQVTSGANVLTF. The chain carries TRBV4-2 and TRBJ2-6; 8 nucleotides agree with TRBD1. Trimming took 2 bases from V and 0 from J; bases not matched to a gene: 6. This CDR3 spans 18 amino acids. Germline values: CDR1 LGHNA, CDR2 YNFKEQ.

This clonotype was counted at least ten times. This rearrangement joins TRBV4-1 to TRBJ2-3; unclear D gene. Trimming removed 7 bases from V and 0 bases from J, with 17 bases in between. This CDR3 is built from 16 residues. In germline, CDR1 is MGHRA, CDR2 YSYEKL. The CDR3 nucleotides are TGCGCCAGCACCCCCCATCTGAGCAGTAGCACAGATACGCAGTATTTT. It encodes CASTPHLSSSTDTQYF.

V usage is TRBV5-1 and J usage is TRBJ2-2; 14 positions agree with TRBD2. The V gene end was trimmed by 4 bases and the J gene end by 10 bases; junction bases not matched to a gene: 6. CDR3 length: 15 residues. From germline, CDR1 is SGHRS and CDR2 YFSETQ. The CDR3 is CASSVGLAGEEELFF. The CDR3 DNA sequence: TGCGCCAGCAGCGTGGGACTAGCGGGAGAAGAGGAGCTGTTTTTT.

This clonotype was seen a few times. V usage is TRBV20-1 and J usage is TRBJ2-5, with D unclear. The CDR3 runs to 10 residues. The V gene lost 6 bases and the J gene lost 5 bases, with 7 bases spanning the gap. Per the germline V gene, CDR1 is DFQATT and CDR2 is SNEGSKA (reference sequence). The CDR3 DNA follows: TGCAGTGCAAAGCCGGAGACCCAGTACTTC. Protein: CSAKPETQYF.

V usage is TRBV5-1 and J usage is TRBJ1-1; D is possibly TRBD1 (5 bases). This CDR3 spans 15 amino acids. V was trimmed by 1 base and J by 4 bases, leaving 14 bases between them. Germline CDR1 is SGHRS and CDR2 is YFSETQ. CDR3 loop: CASSLYTAGGTEAFF. Written as DNA, the CDR3 is TGCGCCAGCAGCTTGTATACAGCGGGGGGCACTGAAGCTTTCTTT.

This clonotype was seen many times. The chain employs TRBV29-1 and TRBJ2-7, with D perhaps TRBD2 (7 bases). The length of the CDR3 is 13 residues. Germline V gene sequence: CDR1 SQVTM, CDR2 ANQGSEA. The V end lost 6 bases, the J end lost 5 bases, and 17 bases lay between the germline ends. As DNA, the CDR3 is TGCAGCGTCGTCCATGGGAGGGGGGACGAGCAGTACTTC. Its translation: CSVVHGRGDEQYF.

This chain joins TRBV5-4 and TRBJ2-1; D is unresolved. The CDR3 consists of 15 residues. Germline-derived CDR1 and CDR2 are SGHNT and YYREEE (reference sequence). V lost 0 bases to trimming and J lost 5 bases, with 12 bases between them. CDR3 amino acids: CASSLAQSLHNEQFF. The CDR3 bases are TGTGCCAGCAGCTTGGCCCAGTCGTTACACAATGAGCAGTTCTTC.

The chain recombines TRBV7-8 with TRBJ2-1, with D tentatively TRBD2 (6 bases). The CDR3 is 15 amino acids. The germline V gene encodes CDR1 SGHVS and CDR2 FQNEAQ. V lost 3 bases to trimming and J lost 6 bases, with 15 bases between them. CDR3 nucleotide sequence: TGTGCCAGCAGCTTGGGCGGGATGGAGGGCAATGAGCAGTTCTTC. Residues: CASSLGGMEGNEQFF. The full variable domain, its missing parts supplied by reference TRBV7-8 and TRBJ2-1, is GAGVSQSPRYKVAKRGQDVALRCDPISGHVSLFWYQQALGQGPEFLTYFQNEAQLDKSGLPSDRFFAERPEGSVSTLKIQRTQQEDSAVYLCASSLGGMEGNEQFFGPGTRLTVL.

A few counts support this clonotype. This chain links TRBV24-1 with TRBJ2-7; the D gene is possibly TRBD2 (6 bases). There are 13 residues in the CDR3. Germline values: CDR1 KGHDR, CDR2 SFDVKD. The germline V and J ends were trimmed by 3 bases and 7 bases, with 12 bases remaining between them. Here the CDR3 DNA reads TGTGCCACCAGTGATCCGAAGGGGAGGGAGCAGTACTTC. This encodes CATSDPKGREQYF.

In this sample, this clonotype turned up a few times. The chain joins TRBV6-2 or TRBV6-3 to TRBJ2-7; 9 nucleotides agree with TRBD2. CDR1 is MNHEY, CDR2 SVGEGT, per germline. With V trimmed by 2 bases and J by 5 bases, 7 bases remained unmatched. The CDR3 contains 15 residues. In DNA, the CDR3 is TGTGCCAGCAGTTACCTGGGACTAGCTCCGGACGAGCAGTACTTC. Protein sequence: CASSYLGLAPDEQYF.

The chain carries TRBV7-2 and TRBJ2-7, with D perhaps matching TRBD2 (6 bases). The V and J ends lost 4 bases and 0 bases respectively, with 13 bases between them. The CDR3 is 15 residues long. The V gene's germline CDR1 is SGHTA and CDR2 FQGNSA. CDR3 sequence (DNA): TGTGCCAGCAGCTCTCTTAGCGGATCCTCCTACGAGCAGTACTTC. Its protein is CASSSLSGSSYEQYF. Looking up the rest from reference TRBV7-2 and TRBJ2-7 gives the full variable domain: GAGVSQSPSNKVTEKGKDVELRCDPISGHTALYWYRQSLGQGLEFLIYFQGNSAPDKSGLPSDRFSAERTGGSVSTLTIQRTQQEDSAVYLCASSSLSGSSYEQYFGPGTRLTVT.

The rearrangement uses TRBV6-1 and TRBJ2-3; 12 bases are shared with TRBD2. Germline loops: CDR1 MNHNS, CDR2 SASEGT. The CDR3 consists of 18 residues. Trimming cost V 7 bases and J 6 bases; bases outside gene matches: 17. This CDR3 reads CASNFTPATSGRSDTQYF. CDR3 sequence (DNA): TGTGCCAGCAACTTCACCCCGGCAACTAGCGGGAGGTCTGATACGCAGTATTTT.

The V call is TRBV12-3 or TRBV12-4, the J call TRBJ1-1; 8 bases are shared with TRBD1. This CDR3 comprises 14 residues. V was clipped by 6 bases and J by 0 bases; unmatched bases: 3. The CDR3 region is CASSRTGMNTEAFF. CDR3 in DNA: TGTGCCAGCAGCCGGACAGGGATGAACACTGAAGCTTTCTTT.

The chain recombines TRBV27 with TRBJ1-2; D unclear. V lost 4 bases, J lost 4 bases, and 16 bases lay in between. Germline V gives CDR1 MNHEY, CDR2 SMNVEV (reference sequence). The CDR3 runs to 15 residues. In DNA, the CDR3 is TGTGCCAGCAGTTATATCCCTGGAGGGCTCTATGGCTACACCTTC. Translating it yields CASSYIPGGLYGYTF.

This clonotype was observed at least ten times. This sequence joins TRBV29-1 and TRBJ2-1, with 11 bases identical to TRBD1. The CDR3 contains 12 residues. CDR1 and CDR2 from the germline V gene are SQVTM and ANQGSEA. V lost 7 bases to trimming and J lost 8 bases; unmatched junction nucleotides: 4. CDR3 sequence (DNA): TGCAGCGGGGGACAGGGGGGTCATGAGCAGTTCTTC. This encodes CSGGQGGHEQFF.

This clonotype has a handful of counts. The chain combines TRBV29-1 with TRBJ1-5; D may be TRBD1 (6 bases). CDR1 and CDR2 (germline): SQVTM, ANQGSEA. V gave up 4 bases and J gave up 4 bases, with 11 bases separating them. This CDR3 has 13 residues. In DNA, the CDR3 is TGCAGCGTTGGAGAGGGGGTAAATCAGCCCCAGCATTTT. This translates into CSVGEGVNQPQHF.

The chain combines TRBV12-3 or TRBV12-4 with TRBJ2-3; possibly TRBD2 for D (6 bases). Trimming left V 5 bases short and J 8 bases short, with 14 bases between. The CDR3 has 13 amino acids. CDR3 region: CASSPGPEGTQYF. For the CDR3, the DNA is TGTGCCAGCAGTCCCGGGCCGGAGGGTACGCAGTATTTT.